A selection of T cell receptor beta chains follows, all from one sample in a study of OX40 agonist ivuxolimab in advanced cancers. Repertoires were generated with immunoSEQ multiplex PCR, while TCRdb's copy carries only in-frame clones and drops some. The repertoire consists of approximately 120,000 clones, with about 90% occurring once and the leading ten covering about 0.81%. The sequences come from CD4+ or CD8+ T cells sorted from blood, collected in a trial of the OX40 agonist ivuxolimab. These receptors originate from an adult with an advanced solid tumor such as melanoma, head and neck, liver or kidney cancer. The CDR3 runs from the conserved cysteine through the conserved F or W. A D gene is named only where the DNA matches it firmly. Clone size is stated in some rows and not others, as once, few, many or a class when expanded.

D gene	CDR3 length	clone size	V gene	J gene	CDR3 DNA	CDR3 protein
TRBD2	14	.	TRBV7-9	TRBJ2-3	TGTGCCGGCAGGGCCGGGACTAGCGGAGATACGCAGTATTTT	CAGRAGTSGDTQYF
TRBD2	15	.	TRBV7-3	TRBJ2-2	TGTGCCAGCAGCTTACGGGCGGGAGGGACCGGGGAGCTGTTTTTT	CASSLRAGGTGELFF
TRBD1	13	.	TRBV19	TRBJ1-6	TGTGCCACTGAGACAGGGGGCGATTCACCCCTCCACTTT	CATETGGDSPLHF
.	14	.	TRBV29-1	TRBJ2-2	TGCAGCGTTGTGAGAGGAGGTGCCACCGGGGAGCTGTTTTTT	CSVVRGGATGELFF
TRBD1	15	.	TRBV5-6	TRBJ2-7	TGTGCCAGCAGCTCGGGGACAGGGCACTCCTACGAGCAGTACTTC	CASSSGTGHSYEQYF
TRBD2	16	few	TRBV18	TRBJ2-5	TGTGCCAGCTCACCTAGGACTAGCGGGACCCAAGAGACCCAGTACTTC	CASSPRTSGTQETQYF
.	12	few	TRBV28	TRBJ1-1	TGTGCCAGCAGTTTCCCCCTACGGGAAGCTTTCTTT	CASSFPLREAFF
TRBD2	16	.	TRBV7-9	TRBJ2-5	TGTGCCAGCAGCCCCCGGCTAGCGGGGGTTCTTGAGACCCAGTACTTC	CASSPRLAGVLETQYF
TRBD1	15	few	TRBV5-8	TRBJ1-4	TGTGCCAGCAGCCATCCCCCGGACAGGGCTGAAAAACTGTTTTTT	CASSHPPDRAEKLFF
TRBD1	15	.	TRBV28	TRBJ2-7	TGTGCCAGCAGACCCCCGGGACAGGGTAATCGCGAGCAGTACTTC	CASRPPGQGNREQYF
.	17	.	TRBV7-2	TRBJ2-1	TGTGCCAGCAGCTTACAGACATATTATAGCTCCTACAATGAGCAGTTCTTC	CASSLQTYYSSYNEQFF
TRBD1	14	.	TRBV5-6	TRBJ1-3	TGTGCCAGCAGCTTGAACAGGGGCAGAAACACCATATATTTT	CASSLNRGRNTIYF
.	15	.	TRBV19	TRBJ1-1	TGTGCCAGTAGTATCCCCACTAAGGGGGACACTGAAGCTTTCTTT	CASSIPTKGDTEAFF
.	15	.	TRBV18	TRBJ1-1	TGTGCCAGCTCACCAGGGGCAGGGGTGTGGACTGAAGCTTTCTTT	CASSPGAGVWTEAFF
.	10	.	TRBV20-1	TRBJ2-7	TGCAGTGCTAGAGTTTCTTTGACGTACTTC	CSARVSLTYF
.	13	.	TRBV19	TRBJ2-7	TGTGCCAGTAGTATGCCAGGGCGGAACGAGCAGTACTTC	CASSMPGRNEQYF
TRBD2	14	.	TRBV9	TRBJ2-7	TGTGCCAGCAGCGCCAGCGGGAGTGGTTACGAGCAGTACTTC	CASSASGSGYEQYF
TRBD1	16	.	TRBV19	TRBJ2-7	TGTGCCAGTAGTATAGCCCCGGGACAGGGGGCGTACGAGCAGTACTTC	CASSIAPGQGAYEQYF
.	8	.	TRBV28	TRBJ1-2	TGTGCCAGCAGTTTTCTTACCTTC	CASSFLTF
.	14	.	TRBV11-2	TRBJ1-2	TGTGCCAGCAGCTCACCGGGGTCTAACTATGGCTACACCTTC	CASSSPGSNYGYTF
TRBD1	14	.	TRBV5-1	TRBJ1-1	TGCGCCAGCAGCGCGACAGGGGACCAGACTGAAGCTTTCTTT	CASSATGDQTEAFF
TRBD1	14	.	TRBV5-1	TRBJ1-2	TGCGCCAGCAGCCCGGGACAGGGGGTAGGTGGCTACACCTTC	CASSPGQGVGGYTF
.	15	.	TRBV9	TRBJ1-5	TGTGCCAGCAGCGTCTCAGGGGCGAACAATCAGCCCCAGCATTTT	CASSVSGANNQPQHF
.	16	.	TRBV27	TRBJ2-5	TGTGCCAGCAGTGCACTGGGGACCTTTAGCCAAGAGACCCAGTACTTC	CASSALGTFSQETQYF
.	17	.	TRBV5-1	TRBJ1-3	TGCGCCAGCAGCTCCCACAGACAGAGCCACTCTGGAAACACCATATATTTT	CASSSHRQSHSGNTIYF
TRBD2	17	.	TRBV9	TRBJ2-3	TGTGCCAGCAGCGTCCCCACCATGGCGGGAGAAACAGATACGCAGTATTTT	CASSVPTMAGETDTQYF
.	13	.	TRBV10-2	TRBJ2-7	TGCGCCAGCAGTCGCGGGGATTCCTACGAGCAGTACTTC	CASSRGDSYEQYF
.	13	.	TRBV5-1	TRBJ2-1	TGCGCCAGCAGCGTAGGACAGATCCATGAGCAGTTCTTC	CASSVGQIHEQFF
TRBD2	18	.	TRBV9	TRBJ2-5	TGTGCCAGCAGCTATCGAGGGCTAGCGGGAGGGTCGAAAGAGACCCAGTACTTC	CASSYRGLAGGSKETQYF
TRBD1	20	once	TRBV19	TRBJ2-3	TGTGCCAGTAGCCCCGGAGGGACAGGGACGTACCTCAAGAGCACAGATACGCAGTATTTT	CASSPGGTGTYLKSTDTQYF
.	13	.	TRBV19	TRBJ1-1	TGTGCCACCTCCGGACACCCCCTCACTGAAGCTTTCTTT	CATSGHPLTEAFF
.	14	.	TRBV7-3	TRBJ2-2	TGTGCCAGCAGCGGGGGACAACTTACCGGGGAGCTGTTTTTT	CASSGGQLTGELFF
.	12	.	TRBV7-9	TRBJ2-7	TGTGCCAGCAACCAGGGGTCTTACGAGCAGTACTTC	CASNQGSYEQYF
TRBD1	16	.	TRBV5-4	TRBJ2-7	TGTGCCAGCAGGGCCGGACAGGGTACGGGGCCCTACGAGCAGTACTTC	CASRAGQGTGPYEQYF
TRBD2	14	.	TRBV18	TRBJ2-5	TGTGCCAGCTCACAAGCGGGACTGGGGGAGACCCAGTACTTC	CASSQAGLGETQYF
TRBD1	16	.	TRBV7-2	TRBJ2-1	TGTGCCAGCAGCCAGGGACAGGGGGTCACATCCAATGAGCAGTTCTTC	CASSQGQGVTSNEQFF
TRBD2	17	.	TRBV4-1	TRBJ2-1	TGCGCCAGCAGCCATGGGAGGACGACTAGCGGGAGAGGTGAGCAGTTCTTC	CASSHGRTTSGRGEQFF
.	16	.	TRBV7-8	TRBJ2-1	TGTGCCAGCAGCCCTCCTGGGCTAGCCCTTCCCATGAAACAGTTCTTC	CASSPPGLALPMKQFF
TRBD1	15	.	TRBV29-1	TRBJ2-3	TGCAGCGTTGTCGAGGGACAGGGGGCCGGAGATACGCAGTATTTT	CSVVEGQGAGDTQYF
TRBD1	17	.	TRBV10-3	TRBJ1-1	TGTGCCATCAGTGGTTTCCGGGACAGGGCACTAAACACTGAAGCTTTCTTT	CAISGFRDRALNTEAFF
.	13	.	TRBV7-9	TRBJ1-4	TGTGCCAGCGGGCAGGGGAAAGGCGAAAAACTGTTTTTT	CASGQGKGEKLFF
.	13	.	TRBV9	TRBJ1-2	TGTGCCAGCAGCGTAGTAGGCAGGGTCGGCTACACCTTC	CASSVVGRVGYTF
.	13	.	TRBV27	TRBJ2-5	TGTGCCAGCAGTTTATTGCCCCGGGAGACCCAGTACTTC	CASSLLPRETQYF
TRBD1	15	.	TRBV7-8	TRBJ2-5	TGTGCCAGCAGCTTACGGACAGGGGGCCAAGAGACCCAGTACTTC	CASSLRTGGQETQYF
.	12	.	TRBV28	TRBJ2-5	TGTGCCAGCATGGAGAGCTGGGAGACCCAGTACTTC	CASMESWETQYF
TRBD2	15	.	TRBV7-9	TRBJ2-4	TGTGCCAGCAGCCCGCAGGGAGGGGATGAGAACATTCAGTACTTC	CASSPQGGDENIQYF
.	13	.	TRBV10-3	TRBJ2-5	TGTGCCATCAGTGAGCGTGACCAAGAGACCCAGTACTTC	CAISERDQETQYF
.	13	.	TRBV29-1	TRBJ2-2	TGCAGCGTTGAACCAGACTACACCGGGGAGCTGTTTTTT	CSVEPDYTGELFF